These T cell receptor beta chains were read from a single sample in a study of T-cell memory formation after mild COVID-19. TCRdb reprocessed the 5' RACE reads with MiXCR, giving one entry per CDR3 protein. Of 400,000 to 500,000 distinct CDR3 sequences in the sample, around 18% were seen once. The specimen sequenced was PBMCs or a T cell subset sorted from them (not recorded which). Source of these receptors: an adult woman who had mild COVID-19 (a few samples of this study predate the infection). Cell type and time point are not known. Each CDR3 is given with its conserved first and last residue. A D gene is named only where the DNA matches it firmly. Only part of the rows carry a size: once, few, many, or a class if the clone is expanded.

-	-	TRBV11-2	TRBJ2-3	TGTGCCAGCAGCTTAGACCGAGGTATGGATACGCAGTATTTT	CASSLDRGMDTQYF
-	-	TRBV7-9	TRBJ2-2	TGTGCCAGCAGCTTAAGTTGGGAGCCGACCGGGGAGCTGTTTTTT	CASSLSWEPTGELFF
few	-	TRBV5-6	TRBJ2-3	TGTGCCAGCAGGCCCGGAGGCCTCCTGCATACGCAGTATTTT	CASRPGGLLHTQYF
-	-	TRBV7-9	TRBJ2-1	TGTGCAGGGGTAGGGAGGAGGGCCTACAATGAGCAGTTCTTC	CAGVGRRAYNEQFF
-	TRBD1	TRBV4-3	TRBJ2-2	TGCGCCAGCAGCCAATTCATCTCCACAGGGGATACCGGGGAGCTGTTTTTT	CASSQFISTGDTGELFF
few	-	TRBV7-2	TRBJ2-7	TGTGCCAGCAGCTTGTGGGGGCGATGTTGTTCGGGCGAGCAGTACTTC	CASSLWGRCCSGEQYF
few	-	TRBV7-2	TRBJ2-5	TGTGCCAGCAGCTTACTCAGCGAAGAGACCCAGTACTTC	CASSLLSEETQYF
-	TRBD2	TRBV6-2/TRBV6-3	TRBJ2-7	TGTGCCAGCAGTCGACGAGGTCTAGCGGCCTACGAGCAGTACTTC	CASSRRGLAAYEQYF
few	TRBD2	TRBV7-3	TRBJ2-3	TGTGCCAGCAGCCCCCATGAGCGGGGGAGCACAGATACGCAGTATTTT	CASSPHERGSTDTQYF
-	TRBD1	TRBV20-1	TRBJ1-1	TGCAGTGCTAGTCATCCAGGGGGACCGAACACTGAAGCTTTCTTT	CSASHPGGPNTEAFF
few	TRBD2	TRBV7-9	TRBJ2-5	TGTGCCAGCAGCTCTTTAGCGGGAGTCACGGAGACCCAGTACTTC	CASSSLAGVTETQYF
-	TRBD2	TRBV6-2/TRBV6-3	TRBJ2-1	TGTGCCAGACCCTTCAGCGGGAGGCCCAATGAGCAGTTCTTC	CARPFSGRPNEQFF
-	-	TRBV6-1	TRBJ1-2	TGTGCCAGCAGTGACAATGGGGCATCTTATGGCTACACCTTC	CASSDNGASYGYTF
-	-	TRBV24-1	TRBJ2-3	TGTGCCACCAGTCCCAGTGGACCCCAAGATACGCAGTATTTT	CATSPSGPQDTQYF
-	TRBD2	TRBV20-1	TRBJ2-5	TGCAGTGCTAGATGGGGGGAGGGATTCCTCTTC	CSARWGEGFLF
few	TRBD1	TRBV5-1	TRBJ1-1	TGCGCCAGCAGCATGACAGGGGGCGAGATGACTGAAGCTTTCTTT	CASSMTGGEMTEAFF
once	TRBD2	TRBV4-1	TRBJ2-5	TGCGCCAGCAGCCAAGATCCTAGCGGGGGGGCTCAAGAGACCCAGTACTTC	CASSQDPSGGAQETQYF
once	-	TRBV5-6	TRBJ2-6	TGTGCCAGCAGCTTTGGTAGTAGGAGATCGAACGTCCTGACTTTC	CASSFGSRRSNVLTF
few	TRBD1	TRBV4-1	TRBJ1-4	TGCGCCAGCAGCCAAGGCGGACAGGGGGGAGGAGAAAAACTGTTTTTT	CASSQGGQGGGEKLFF
few	-	TRBV6-5	TRBJ2-3	TGTGCCAGCAGTTACTCGAGGCGTCCGGCAGATACGCAGTATTTT	CASSYSRRPADTQYF
few	-	TRBV9	TRBJ1-2	TGTGCCAGCAGCGTAGAACCTGGCGCCAGCTATGGCTACACCTTC	CASSVEPGASYGYTF
-	TRBD1	TRBV6-1	TRBJ2-5	TGTGCCAGCAGCCCGGGACAGGGGGCTACAGAGACCCAGTACTTC	CASSPGQGATETQYF
few	-	TRBV7-2	TRBJ1-2	TGTGCCAGCAGCTTAGTACAGGTCCAGGGCTACACCTTC	CASSLVQVQGYTF
few	TRBD1	TRBV24-1	TRBJ2-7	TGTGCCACCAGTGATGTCTCCGGGACAGGACCCTACGAGCAGTACTTC	CATSDVSGTGPYEQYF
-	TRBD1	TRBV3-1	TRBJ1-1	TGTGCCAGCAGCACTTCAGGGGGCAGGAACACTGAAGCTTTCTTT	CASSTSGGRNTEAFF
-	-	TRBV29-1	TRBJ1-2	TGCAGCGTTGATGGGGGGGGATTCGTGGATGGCTACACCTTC	CSVDGGGFVDGYTF
-	-	TRBV9	TRBJ2-3	TGTGCCAGCAGCGTAGATGAGCCAGATACGCAGTATTTT	CASSVDEPDTQYF
few	-	TRBV20-1	TRBJ1-6	TGCAGTGCTAGGCCTCAACGTGTGGGGTTTAATTCACCCCTCCACTTT	CSARPQRVGFNSPLHF
few	-	TRBV12-3/TRBV12-4	TRBJ1-6	TGTGCCAGCAGTTTTCGGGGGGATTCACCCCTCCACTTT	CASSFRGDSPLHF
few	TRBD2	TRBV20-1	TRBJ2-1	TGCAGTGCTAGAGATACGACTAGCGGGAGTATGAATGAGCAGTTCTTC	CSARDTTSGSMNEQFF
-	-	TRBV5-1	TRBJ2-3	TGCGCCAGCAGCCTGACTTTCTCCCCCAGCACAGATACGCAGTATTTT	CASSLTFSPSTDTQYF
few	TRBD2	TRBV20-1	TRBJ2-5	TGCAGTGCTAGAGGTCCGGGACTAGCGGGATGGGAGACCCAGTACTTC	CSARGPGLAGWETQYF
-	TRBD1	TRBV20-1	TRBJ1-5	TGCAGTGCTCAACGGACAGGGGTAGTAAGTCAGCCCCAGCATTTT	CSAQRTGVVSQPQHF
few	-	TRBV21-1	TRBJ2-7	TGTGCCAGCAGCACTGGGACTAGCGGACGATTCTACGAGCAGTACTTC	CASSTGTSGRFYEQYF
-	-	TRBV4-2	TRBJ1-3	TGTGCCAGCACCCCGGGGGGGGGCGCTGGAAACACCATATATTTT	CASTPGGGAGNTIYF
-	TRBD1	TRBV20-1	TRBJ1-2	TGCAGTGCCCTAGGACAGGGTCGAAGTGATGGCTACACCTTC	CSALGQGRSDGYTF
few	-	TRBV30	TRBJ1-1	TGTGCCTGGGATAGGGGACTCGCAGAAGCTTTCTTT	CAWDRGLAEAFF
-	-	TRBV5-1	TRBJ2-6	TGCGCCAGCAGCTTGGGGGATTCTAGGGTCCTGACTTTC	CASSLGDSRVLTF
-	-	TRBV7-2	TRBJ1-1	TGTGCCAGCAGCTTAATCGGTGCGAACACTGAAGCTTTCTTT	CASSLIGANTEAFF
-	-	TRBV29-1	TRBJ2-7	TGCAGCGTAGAAATCACGAACACCGAAGGCTACGAGCAGTACTTC	CSVEITNTEGYEQYF
few	-	TRBV2	TRBJ1-4	TGTGCCAGCGTGTCCGGGACGGCCGGCAGAAATGAAAAACTGTTTTTT	CASVSGTAGRNEKLFF
-	-	TRBV27	TRBJ1-3	TGTGCCAGCAGTTTAAGGGGAAATGGAAACACCATATATTTT	CASSLRGNGNTIYF
-	TRBD1	TRBV2	TRBJ1-1	TGTGCCAGCCAGGGGGGAGGGCATCGGGCGAACACTGAAGCTTTCTTT	CASQGGGHRANTEAFF
-	-	TRBV29-1	TRBJ2-1	TGCAGCGTTGAAGTTACCTCCTACAATGAGCAGTTCTTC	CSVEVTSYNEQFF
many	-	TRBV5-1	TRBJ2-1	TGCGCCAGCAGCCTCGGATATGAGCAGTTCTTC	CASSLGYEQFF
-	-	TRBV30	TRBJ2-1	TGTGCCTGGAGTGTAACCTACAATGAGCAGTTCTTC	CAWSVTYNEQFF
-	TRBD1	TRBV7-9	TRBJ1-4	TGTGCCAGCAGCTTAGGAGGACAGGGAGGTGAAAAACTGTTTTTT	CASSLGGQGGEKLFF
-	TRBD2	TRBV3-1	TRBJ2-3	TGTGCCAGCAGCCACGTAGCGGGGGGCACAGATACGCAGTATTTT	CASSHVAGGTDTQYF
few	-	TRBV6-5	TRBJ1-4	TGTGCCAGCAGGGGTGACAGACATAATGAAAAACTGTTTTTT	CASRGDRHNEKLFF
-	-	TRBV5-6	TRBJ2-5	TGTGCCAGCAGCCCAGGTCGGGGAACGGAGCGATGGTACTTC	CASSPGRGTERWYF